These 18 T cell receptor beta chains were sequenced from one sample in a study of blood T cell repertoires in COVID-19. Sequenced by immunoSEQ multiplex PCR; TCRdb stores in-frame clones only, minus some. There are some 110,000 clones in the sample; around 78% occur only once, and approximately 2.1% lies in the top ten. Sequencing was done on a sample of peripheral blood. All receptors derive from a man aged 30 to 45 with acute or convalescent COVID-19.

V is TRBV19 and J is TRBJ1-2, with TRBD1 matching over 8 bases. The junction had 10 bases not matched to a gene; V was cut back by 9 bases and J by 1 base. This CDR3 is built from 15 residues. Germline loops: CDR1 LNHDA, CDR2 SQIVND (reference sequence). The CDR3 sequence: CASAWTGRLNYGYTF. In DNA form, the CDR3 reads TGTGCCAGCGCCTGGACAGGGCGGCTTAACTATGGCTACACCTTC.

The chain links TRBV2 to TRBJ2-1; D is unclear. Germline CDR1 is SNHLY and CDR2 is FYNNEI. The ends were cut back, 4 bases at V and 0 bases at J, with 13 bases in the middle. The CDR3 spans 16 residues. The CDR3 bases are TGTGCCAGCAGTGGGTCTGGGCCGGTCTCCTACAATGAGCAGTTCTTC. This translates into CASSGSGPVSYNEQFF.

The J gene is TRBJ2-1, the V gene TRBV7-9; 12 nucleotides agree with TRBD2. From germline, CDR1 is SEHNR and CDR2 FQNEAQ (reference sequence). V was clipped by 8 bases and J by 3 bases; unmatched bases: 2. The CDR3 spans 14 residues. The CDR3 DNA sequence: TGTGCCAGCGGGACTAGCGGGTTCTACAATGAGCAGTTCTTC. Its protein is CASGTSGFYNEQFF.

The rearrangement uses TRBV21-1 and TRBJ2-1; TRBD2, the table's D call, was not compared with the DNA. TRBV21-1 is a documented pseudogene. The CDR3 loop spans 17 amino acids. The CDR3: CASSKSRAGSVYNEQFF. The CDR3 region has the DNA TGTGCCAGCAGCAAATCCCGGGCGGGGAGTGTATACAATGAGCAGTTCTTC.

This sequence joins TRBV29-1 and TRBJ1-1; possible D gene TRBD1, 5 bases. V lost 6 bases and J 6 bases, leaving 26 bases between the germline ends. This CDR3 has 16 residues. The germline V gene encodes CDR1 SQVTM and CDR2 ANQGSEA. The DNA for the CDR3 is TGCAGCGTCCAAATACGGTGGCAGGGTACCGGCGCTGAAGCTTTCTTT. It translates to CSVQIRWQGTGAEAFF.

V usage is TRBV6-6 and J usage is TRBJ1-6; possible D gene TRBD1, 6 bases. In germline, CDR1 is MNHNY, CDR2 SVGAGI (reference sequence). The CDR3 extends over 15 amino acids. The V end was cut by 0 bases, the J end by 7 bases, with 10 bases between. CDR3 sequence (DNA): TGTGCCAGCAGTTACTCGCCAGGGGTGAATTCACCCCTCCACTTT. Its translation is CASSYSPGVNSPLHF.

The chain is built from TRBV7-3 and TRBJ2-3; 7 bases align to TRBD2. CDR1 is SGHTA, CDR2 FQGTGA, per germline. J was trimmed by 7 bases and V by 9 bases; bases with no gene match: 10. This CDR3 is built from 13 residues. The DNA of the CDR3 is TGTGCCAGTAGTCTGGGCGGGGGTAATACGCAGTATTTT. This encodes CASSLGGGNTQYF.

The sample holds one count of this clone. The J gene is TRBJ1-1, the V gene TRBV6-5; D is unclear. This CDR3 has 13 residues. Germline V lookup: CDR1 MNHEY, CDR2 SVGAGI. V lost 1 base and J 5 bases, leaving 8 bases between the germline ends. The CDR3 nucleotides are TGTGCCAGCAGTTACTACAGTGGTACTGAAGCTTTCTTT. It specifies CASSYYSGTEAFF.

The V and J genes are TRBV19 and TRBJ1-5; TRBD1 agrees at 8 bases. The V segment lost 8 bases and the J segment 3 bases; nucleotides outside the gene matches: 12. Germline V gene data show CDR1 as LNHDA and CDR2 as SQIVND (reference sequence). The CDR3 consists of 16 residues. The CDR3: CASQGAGANLNQPQHF. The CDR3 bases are TGTGCCAGTCAGGGGGCAGGGGCGAACCTCAATCAGCCCCAGCATTTT.

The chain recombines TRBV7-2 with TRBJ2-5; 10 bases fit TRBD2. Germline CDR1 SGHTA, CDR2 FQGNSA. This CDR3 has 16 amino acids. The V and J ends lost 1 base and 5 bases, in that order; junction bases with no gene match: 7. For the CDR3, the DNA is TGTGCCAGCAGCTTAGTCGCAGGAGCGGGGGGGGAGACCCAGTACTTC. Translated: CASSLVAGAGGETQYF.

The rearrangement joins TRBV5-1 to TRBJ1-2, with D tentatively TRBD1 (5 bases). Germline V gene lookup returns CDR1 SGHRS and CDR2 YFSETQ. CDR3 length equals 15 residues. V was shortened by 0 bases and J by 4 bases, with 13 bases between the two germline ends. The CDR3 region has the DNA TGCGCCAGCAGCTTGGAGCCAGGGCCTCTCTATGGCTACACCTTC. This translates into CASSLEPGPLYGYTF.

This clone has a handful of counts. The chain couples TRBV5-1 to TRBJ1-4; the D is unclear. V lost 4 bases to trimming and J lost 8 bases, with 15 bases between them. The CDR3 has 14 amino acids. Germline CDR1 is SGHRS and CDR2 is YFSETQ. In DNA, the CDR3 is TGCGCCAGCAGCCCCATTGGCGGCGGGGAAAAACTGTTTTTT. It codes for CASSPIGGGEKLFF.

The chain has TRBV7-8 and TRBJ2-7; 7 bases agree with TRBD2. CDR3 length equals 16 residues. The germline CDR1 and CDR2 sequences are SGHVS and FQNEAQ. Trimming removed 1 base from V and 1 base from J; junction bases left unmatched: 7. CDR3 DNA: TGTGCCAGCAGCTTAGACGGCGGGGGTTCGTCCTACGAGCAGTACTTC. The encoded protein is CASSLDGGGSSYEQYF.

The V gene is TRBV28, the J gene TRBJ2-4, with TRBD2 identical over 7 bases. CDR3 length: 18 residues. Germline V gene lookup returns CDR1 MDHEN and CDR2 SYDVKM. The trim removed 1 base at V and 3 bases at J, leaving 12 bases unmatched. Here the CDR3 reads CASSLYARLASGKNIQYF. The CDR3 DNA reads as TGTGCCAGCAGTTTATACGCCAGACTAGCTAGCGGCAAAAACATTCAGTACTTC.

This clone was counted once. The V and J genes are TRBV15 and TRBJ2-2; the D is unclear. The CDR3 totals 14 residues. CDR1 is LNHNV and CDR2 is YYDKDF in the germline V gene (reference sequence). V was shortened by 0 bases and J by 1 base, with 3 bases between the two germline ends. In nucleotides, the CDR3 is TGTGCCACCAGCAGAGACAGGAACACCGGGGAGCTGTTTTTT. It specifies CATSRDRNTGELFF.

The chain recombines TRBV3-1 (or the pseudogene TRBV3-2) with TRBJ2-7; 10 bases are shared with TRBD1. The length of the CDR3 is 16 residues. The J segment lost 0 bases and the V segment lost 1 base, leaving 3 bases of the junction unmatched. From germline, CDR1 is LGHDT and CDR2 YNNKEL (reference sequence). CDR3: CASSQAGQGPSYEQYF. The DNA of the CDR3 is TGTGCCAGCAGCCAAGCGGGACAGGGGCCCTCCTACGAGCAGTACTTC.

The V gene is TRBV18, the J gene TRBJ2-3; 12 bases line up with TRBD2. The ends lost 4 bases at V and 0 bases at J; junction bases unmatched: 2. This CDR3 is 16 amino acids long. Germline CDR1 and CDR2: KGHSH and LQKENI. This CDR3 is CASSRTSGVSTDTQYF. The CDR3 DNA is TGTGCCAGCTCACGGACTAGCGGGGTTAGCACAGATACGCAGTATTTT.

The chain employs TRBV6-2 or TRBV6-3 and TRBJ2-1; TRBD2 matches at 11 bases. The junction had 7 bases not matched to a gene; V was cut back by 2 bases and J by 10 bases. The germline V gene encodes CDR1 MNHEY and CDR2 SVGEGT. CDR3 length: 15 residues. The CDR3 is CASSYGVAGGVEQFF. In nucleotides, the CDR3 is TGTGCCAGCAGTTACGGGGTAGCGGGAGGGGTGGAGCAGTTCTTC.